A selection of T cell receptor beta chains follows, all from one sample in a study of blood T cell repertoires in COVID-19. Here immunoSEQ multiplex PCR was the method, and the copy in TCRdb shows in-frame clones only, minus some. The data show roughly 68,000 clones, with approximately 85% seen just once and 25% to 35% held by the top ten. The source material was peripheral blood. The origin of the receptors is a man in his forties or fifties with acute or convalescent COVID-19. CDR3s include the opening cysteine and the closing phenylalanine or tryptophan. D genes are given only for firm matches. Rows give clone size only sometimes, using once, few, many, or a class for an expanded clone.

d_gene: -; v_gene: TRBV3-1/TRBV3-2; j_gene: TRBJ2-7; abundance: -; CDR3nt: TGTGCCAGCAGCCAAGCGGGGGTCTACGAGCAGTACTTC; CDR3aa: CASSQAGVYEQYF
d_gene: TRBD1; v_gene: TRBV27; j_gene: TRBJ1-4; abundance: -; CDR3nt: TGTGCCAGCCAAAGGACAGGTTTCCATGCAACTAATGAAAAACTGTTTTTT; CDR3aa: CASQRTGFHATNEKLFF
d_gene: -; v_gene: TRBV6-5; j_gene: TRBJ2-1; abundance: -; CDR3nt: TGTGCCAGCAGTTACAGTTACTCCCTTACCTACAATGAGCAGTTCTTC; CDR3aa: CASSYSYSLTYNEQFF
d_gene: -; v_gene: TRBV9; j_gene: TRBJ2-5; abundance: -; CDR3nt: TGTGCCAGCAGCGTAACTGGTGGTCGCGAGACCCAGTACTTC; CDR3aa: CASSVTGGRETQYF
d_gene: -; v_gene: TRBV15; j_gene: TRBJ2-7; abundance: once; CDR3nt: TGTGCCACCAGCAGAGACAGGGTATCTTCATACGAGCAGTACTTC; CDR3aa: CATSRDRVSSYEQYF
d_gene: -; v_gene: TRBV7-3; j_gene: TRBJ2-3; abundance: few; CDR3nt: TGTGCCAGCAGCTTAAACCCAGCTCCCTACCTGAGGACAGATACGCAGTATTTT; CDR3aa: CASSLNPAPYLRTDTQYF
d_gene: -; v_gene: TRBV15; j_gene: TRBJ2-7; abundance: -; CDR3nt: TGTGCCACCAGCAGAGGCCCCAGGGGAGTCTACGAGCAGTACTTC; CDR3aa: CATSRGPRGVYEQYF
d_gene: TRBD1; v_gene: TRBV7-9; j_gene: TRBJ1-1; abundance: -; CDR3nt: TGTGCCAGCAGCTCACAGGGGTGGGACACTGAAGCTTTCTTT; CDR3aa: CASSSQGWDTEAFF
d_gene: TRBD2; v_gene: TRBV15; j_gene: TRBJ2-1; abundance: -; CDR3nt: TGTGCCACCAGTAAGACCCGCCCGACTAGCGGGGGGGCCGATGAGCAGTTCTTC; CDR3aa: CATSKTRPTSGGADEQFF
d_gene: TRBD2; v_gene: TRBV12-5; j_gene: TRBJ2-2; abundance: -; CDR3nt: TGTGCTAGTGGTCCCGGACTAGCGGGGGCGAACACCGGGGAGCTGTTTTTT; CDR3aa: CASGPGLAGANTGELFF
d_gene: TRBD1; v_gene: TRBV4-2; j_gene: TRBJ1-4; abundance: -; CDR3nt: TGTGCCAGCAGCCGGACAGGGGATAAAGAAAAACTGTTTTTT; CDR3aa: CASSRTGDKEKLFF
d_gene: TRBD1; v_gene: TRBV6-5; j_gene: TRBJ1-1; abundance: -; CDR3nt: TGTGCCAGCAGTTACGGCGTAGGGGACAGGGGATCTGAAGCTTTCTTT; CDR3aa: CASSYGVGDRGSEAFF
d_gene: -; v_gene: TRBV18; j_gene: TRBJ2-5; abundance: once; CDR3nt: TGTGCCAGCTCGCGATCTAGGGAGGAGGGGACCCAGTACTTC; CDR3aa: CASSRSREEGTQYF
d_gene: -; v_gene: TRBV3-1/TRBV3-2; j_gene: TRBJ2-7; abundance: -; CDR3nt: TGTGCCAGCAGCCCCGGGAGCTCCTACGAGCAGTACTTC; CDR3aa: CASSPGSSYEQYF
d_gene: TRBD1; v_gene: TRBV7-9; j_gene: TRBJ2-3; abundance: -; CDR3nt: TGTGCCAGCAGCTTAGGGGGACAGGGAGGAGTTAAGCAGTATTTT; CDR3aa: CASSLGGQGGVKQYF
d_gene: TRBD2; v_gene: TRBV12-3/TRBV12-4; j_gene: TRBJ2-7; abundance: once; CDR3nt: TGTGCCAGCAGTTCGACGGGGGGGGACGAGCAGTACTTC; CDR3aa: CASSSTGGDEQYF
d_gene: -; v_gene: TRBV25-1; j_gene: TRBJ2-4; abundance: -; CDR3nt: TGTGCCAGCAGTGGTGGACTGACGTTAGCCAAAAACATTCAGTACTTC; CDR3aa: CASSGGLTLAKNIQYF
d_gene: TRBD1; v_gene: TRBV19; j_gene: TRBJ2-1; abundance: -; CDR3nt: TGTGCCAGTAGTAGGGGACAGGGCCACAATGAGCAGTTCTTC; CDR3aa: CASSRGQGHNEQFF
d_gene: -; v_gene: TRBV18; j_gene: TRBJ2-7; abundance: -; CDR3nt: TGTGCCAGCTCACCAGTGGAGTTGGAATACGAGCAGTACTTC; CDR3aa: CASSPVELEYEQYF
d_gene: TRBD2; v_gene: TRBV2; j_gene: TRBJ2-1; abundance: -; CDR3nt: TGTGCCAGCAGTGAAGGGCTAGCGGGCCTGGAGTTCTTC; CDR3aa: CASSEGLAGLEFF
d_gene: -; v_gene: TRBV7-2; j_gene: TRBJ1-3; abundance: -; CDR3nt: TGTGCCAGCAGCTCAGCAGTCAGCTCTGGAAACACCATATATTTT; CDR3aa: CASSSAVSSGNTIYF
d_gene: TRBD1; v_gene: TRBV19; j_gene: TRBJ1-5; abundance: once; CDR3nt: TGTGCCAGTAGTTCCGGGACAGGCAATAGCAATCAGCCCCAGCATTTT; CDR3aa: CASSSGTGNSNQPQHF
d_gene: -; v_gene: TRBV23-1; j_gene: TRBJ1-2; abundance: -; CDR3nt: TGCGCCAGCAGTCAACTTGGCAGGTACTGCGGCTACACCTTC; CDR3aa: CASSQLGRYCGYTF
d_gene: TRBD1; v_gene: TRBV4-2; j_gene: TRBJ1-3; abundance: -; CDR3nt: TGTGCCAGCAGCCAAGATACCACGACAGGGACTGGAAACACCATATATTTT; CDR3aa: CASSQDTTTGTGNTIYF
d_gene: -; v_gene: TRBV7-9; j_gene: TRBJ2-7; abundance: -; CDR3nt: TGTGCCAGCAGCCCGTCTAACTCCTACGAGCAGTACTTC; CDR3aa: CASSPSNSYEQYF
d_gene: -; v_gene: TRBV11-3; j_gene: TRBJ2-7; abundance: few; CDR3nt: TGTGCCAGCAGCTCCGGGGGCTACGAGCAGTACTTC; CDR3aa: CASSSGGYEQYF
d_gene: TRBD1; v_gene: TRBV15; j_gene: TRBJ2-7; abundance: once; CDR3nt: TGTGCCACCAGCCTTCGGGACAGGGGGTTCGAGCAGTACTTC; CDR3aa: CATSLRDRGFEQYF
d_gene: -; v_gene: TRBV19; j_gene: TRBJ2-6; abundance: -; CDR3nt: TGTGCCAGTAGTATAGTCTTTGGGCCTGGGGCCAACGTCCTGACTTTC; CDR3aa: CASSIVFGPGANVLTF
d_gene: -; v_gene: TRBV5-1; j_gene: TRBJ2-2; abundance: -; CDR3nt: TGCGCCAGCAGTGGCGGAGTCACCGGGGAGCTGTTTTTT; CDR3aa: CASSGGVTGELFF
d_gene: -; v_gene: TRBV6-1; j_gene: TRBJ2-7; abundance: -; CDR3nt: TGTGCCAGCAGTGAATTAGGGCGGGGACAGCTTGCTAGAGAGCAGTACTTC; CDR3aa: CASSELGRGQLAREQYF
d_gene: TRBD2; v_gene: TRBV6-5; j_gene: TRBJ2-3; abundance: -; CDR3nt: TGTGCCAGCCTGGCGGGGGGGCATATAGATACGCAGTATTTT; CDR3aa: CASLAGGHIDTQYF
d_gene: TRBD1; v_gene: TRBV5-1; j_gene: TRBJ2-1; abundance: -; CDR3nt: TGCGCCAGCAGCTTGGCTCAACAGGGGCCTAGGAATGAGCAGTTCTTC; CDR3aa: CASSLAQQGPRNEQFF
d_gene: TRBD1; v_gene: TRBV7-2; j_gene: TRBJ2-2; abundance: -; CDR3nt: TGTGCCAGCAGCTTAGTAGGCGCGTTCGGACAGGGGAACACCGGGGAGCTGTTTTTT; CDR3aa: CASSLVGAFGQGNTGELFF
d_gene: TRBD1; v_gene: TRBV5-6; j_gene: TRBJ1-1; abundance: many; CDR3nt: TGTGCCAGCAGCCAGGGGGCGCGGGTTACTGAAGCTTTCTTT; CDR3aa: CASSQGARVTEAFF
d_gene: TRBD1; v_gene: TRBV10-3; j_gene: TRBJ2-3; abundance: -; CDR3nt: TGTGCCATCAGGAAACAGGGGGCGGGAACAGATACGCAGTATTTT; CDR3aa: CAIRKQGAGTDTQYF
d_gene: TRBD1; v_gene: TRBV7-3; j_gene: TRBJ1-1; abundance: once; CDR3nt: TGTGCCAGCAGCTCGGGACAGGGAGGTTCTGAAGCTTTCTTT; CDR3aa: CASSSGQGGSEAFF
d_gene: TRBD1; v_gene: TRBV13; j_gene: TRBJ1-2; abundance: -; CDR3nt: TGTGCCAGCAGCTTAGGCATCCCCGGACAGGGGGCGTATGGCTACACCTTC; CDR3aa: CASSLGIPGQGAYGYTF
d_gene: -; v_gene: TRBV25-1; j_gene: TRBJ1-3; abundance: few; CDR3nt: TGTGCCAGCAGGGACAGTTTAAGCTCTGGAAACACCATATATTTT; CDR3aa: CASRDSLSSGNTIYF
d_gene: -; v_gene: TRBV6-1; j_gene: TRBJ1-5; abundance: -; CDR3nt: TGTGCCAGCAGTGAAGCAGGAGGGCCTCAGCCCCAGCATTTT; CDR3aa: CASSEAGGPQPQHF
d_gene: -; v_gene: TRBV7-3; j_gene: TRBJ1-2; abundance: -; CDR3nt: TGTGCCAGCAGCCCGGACAGAAACTATGGCTACACCTTC; CDR3aa: CASSPDRNYGYTF
d_gene: -; v_gene: TRBV18; j_gene: TRBJ2-7; abundance: -; CDR3nt: TGTGCCAGCTCACAGGAAACAGGGTTTTACGAGCAGTACTTC; CDR3aa: CASSQETGFYEQYF
d_gene: -; v_gene: TRBV6-4; j_gene: TRBJ2-1; abundance: -; CDR3nt: TGTGCCAGCAGTGACTCGATGTCGGGGTATGGTGAGCAGTTCTTC; CDR3aa: CASSDSMSGYGEQFF
d_gene: TRBD2; v_gene: TRBV6-2/TRBV6-3; j_gene: TRBJ2-1; abundance: -; CDR3nt: TGTGCCAGCAGTTACTCTCCAGCGGGGGGTACTCAGTTCTTC; CDR3aa: CASSYSPAGGTQFF
d_gene: TRBD2; v_gene: TRBV10-2; j_gene: TRBJ2-3; abundance: -; CDR3nt: TGCGCCAGCACCGCCCAATGGGCGGGGGGTAGTACAGATACGCAGTATTTT; CDR3aa: CASTAQWAGGSTDTQYF
d_gene: TRBD1; v_gene: TRBV5-6; j_gene: TRBJ1-2; abundance: -; CDR3nt: TGTGCCAGCAGACCGACAGGGGCCTATGGCTACACCTTC; CDR3aa: CASRPTGAYGYTF
d_gene: TRBD1; v_gene: TRBV5-1; j_gene: TRBJ2-2; abundance: -; CDR3nt: TGCGCCAGCAGCTTGGGGACAGGGATTAAGTCCGGGGAGCTGTTTTTT; CDR3aa: CASSLGTGIKSGELFF
d_gene: -; v_gene: TRBV4-1; j_gene: TRBJ1-4; abundance: -; CDR3nt: TGCGCCAGCAGCCAACCTTCCGGTGGACAGAGAAGAACTAATGAAAAACTGTTTTTT; CDR3aa: CASSQPSGGQRRTNEKLFF
d_gene: TRBD2; v_gene: TRBV7-3; j_gene: TRBJ2-5; abundance: -; CDR3nt: TGTGCCAGCAGCTTAACGAGTAGCGGGGTGGAGACCCAGTACTTC; CDR3aa: CASSLTSSGVETQYF
d_gene: -; v_gene: TRBV2; j_gene: TRBJ1-1; abundance: -; CDR3nt: TGTGCCAGCCTTGAGTACGTGAACACTGAAGCTTTCTTT; CDR3aa: CASLEYVNTEAFF
d_gene: -; v_gene: TRBV4-2; j_gene: TRBJ2-5; abundance: -; CDR3nt: TGTGCCAGCAGTGAAAGCTCGGGTCGGAAGGAGACCCAGTACTTC; CDR3aa: CASSESSGRKETQYF
d_gene: -; v_gene: TRBV7-6; j_gene: TRBJ1-1; abundance: -; CDR3nt: TGTGCCAGCAGCTTCAGCGAGTTGAACACTGAAGCTTTCTTT; CDR3aa: CASSFSELNTEAFF
d_gene: -; v_gene: TRBV5-1; j_gene: TRBJ2-7; abundance: -; CDR3nt: TGCGCCAGCAGCTTAACAGGGCTCTCCTACGAGCAGTACTTC; CDR3aa: CASSLTGLSYEQYF
d_gene: TRBD1; v_gene: TRBV13; j_gene: TRBJ1-4; abundance: -; CDR3nt: TGTGCCAGCAGTCTGTTGGGTACAGGGGGAGAAAAACTGTTTTTT; CDR3aa: CASSLLGTGGEKLFF
d_gene: -; v_gene: TRBV21-1; j_gene: TRBJ2-7; abundance: -; CDR3nt: TGTGCCAGCAGCCCGCCGACAGGGGATTTTTACGAGCAGTACTTC; CDR3aa: CASSPPTGDFYEQYF
d_gene: -; v_gene: TRBV27; j_gene: TRBJ1-1; abundance: few; CDR3nt: TGTGCCAGCAGTAAGAACAGGGAATTCGGCACTGAAGCTTTCTTT; CDR3aa: CASSKNREFGTEAFF
d_gene: -; v_gene: TRBV2; j_gene: TRBJ2-2; abundance: -; CDR3nt: TGTGCCAGCAGTGTGCTACCGGTGGGGACATCAAACACCGAGGAGCTGTTTTTT; CDR3aa: CASSVLPVGTSNTEELFF
d_gene: -; v_gene: TRBV9; j_gene: TRBJ1-6; abundance: few; CDR3nt: TGTGCCAGCAGCGTAGCCGGGTCGAGAAATTCACCCCTCCACTTT; CDR3aa: CASSVAGSRNSPLHF
d_gene: TRBD2; v_gene: TRBV7-9; j_gene: TRBJ2-5; abundance: -; CDR3nt: TGTGCCAGCAGCCGACCGGGGGGGCGAGAGACCCAGTACTTC; CDR3aa: CASSRPGGRETQYF
d_gene: TRBD2; v_gene: TRBV24-1; j_gene: TRBJ2-1; abundance: few; CDR3nt: TGTGCGACTAGCGGGGAGTACAATGAGCAGTTCTTC; CDR3aa: CATSGEYNEQFF
d_gene: -; v_gene: TRBV7-2; j_gene: TRBJ1-6; abundance: few; CDR3nt: TGTGCCAGCAGCCTTCCCAGGGGATCTAATAATTCACCCCTCCACTTT; CDR3aa: CASSLPRGSNNSPLHF